This T cell receptor (beta chain) comes out of a study of blood T cell repertoires in COVID-19 (dated by TCRdb to about 2020). Study-level background: Samples covering the acute and convalescent phases of COVID-19 were provided by collaborators in the United States, Italy and Spain. The sample metadata nearly always contained a de-identified subject ID, COVID-19 status, age in years and sex. The material from the prospective study consisted of cDNA or gDNA derived from T cells, B-cell-depleted T cells, or PBMCs. The repertoires were released in a freely available public database intended as a resource for research on the immune response to SARS-CoV-2. Deeply sampled blood TCRbeta repertoires from subjects exposed to, actively infected with, or recovered from COVID-19 were included in the dataset. Where available, HLA class I and class II types were obtained from metadata supplied by the sample provider rather than from assay-based typing. Samples were obtained from the ongoing ImmuneRACE study (first 160 participants) and from 1,254 subjects provided by 6 global collaborators.

The immunoSEQ Assay, a bias-controlled multiplex PCR, was used to amplify TCRbeta CDR3 regions from genomic DNA. Concerning the study's data processing: The number of nucleated cells in each sample was estimated from the amplification of reference gene primers within the assay. To quantify the absolute abundance of each unique TCRbeta CDR3 rearrangement, sequence reads were collapsed and filtered. For each sample, productive Simpson clonality was calculated by taking the square root of Simpson's diversity index across productive rearrangements. TCRdb limited this immuneACCESS table to in-frame rearrangements with V and J called. A share of clones is missing; checked studies link under half to unresolved V genes, and the rest is unexplained. V and J calls and clone size are as listed in that table; D and trimming were resolved from the DNA. This sample lists about 83,000 clones; around 84% were detected once. 7% to 9% of the sample is taken by the ten largest.

The research as a whole found: Clinical and demographic metadata were provided uncurated, with the amount varying by source and participant.

Points on this clone: Which antigen it targets is not known. Per-base quality was not reported, and no clone a single base away is much larger than it.

The CDR1 and CDR2 encoded by the germline V gene (reference sequence) are MNHNY and SVGAGI. V sheds 6 bases and J sheds 6 bases, leaving 11 bases between their ends. The CDR3 numbers 13 residues from cysteine through phenylalanine. Only the CDR3 portion is preserved as DNA: 39 bases, with reading frame beginning at the first base. Whole blood was collected in K2EDTA tubes by collaborating institutions according to the institutions' own protocols. Collaborator samples were shipped for TCRbeta analysis as frozen whole blood, isolated PBMCs, or DNA extracted from either sample type. Sequencing was carried out using peripheral blood. The chain joins TRBV6-6 to TRBJ1-4, with no reliable assignment of the D segment. This receptor was taken from a man older than 75 with active or convalescent COVID-19. The bases read TGTGCCAGCAGCTATGCTTACGATGAAAAACTGTTTTTT. It translates to CASSYAYDEKLFF.